This TCR beta chain was identified in a study of control samples from healthy donors and cancer patients. The method was immunoSEQ multiplex PCR; TCRdb's version includes in-frame clones alone and lacks a portion of them. The data hold fewer than 90,000 clones, with over 85% observed a single time. V lost 6 bases to trimming and J lost 4 bases, with 31 bases between them. This CDR3 contains 19 residues. Germline CDR1 SNHLY, CDR2 FYNNEI. The chain links TRBV2 to TRBJ2-7, with D maybe TRBD1 (6 bases). Sample: PBMCs. The receptor's source is a woman aged 60 to 75 with head and neck cancer. The CDR3 sequence is CASRTGPIGTAPTPYEQYF. The CDR3 DNA is TGTGCCAGCAGGACAGGCCCAATCGGGACCGCACCCACCCCGTACGAGCAGTACTTC.